These T cell receptor beta chains were read from a single sample in a study of T cells in Graves' hyperthyroidism and ophthalmopathy. From the multiplex PCR reads, TCRdb called clonotypes with MiXCR, one entry per CDR3 protein. The sample has about 690,000 distinct CDR3 sequences, 15% to 20% seen once. Input material: blood. Every receptor here comes from a man aged 50-59 years with Graves' hyperthyroidism. CDR3s include the opening cysteine and the closing phenylalanine or tryptophan. A D gene is named only where the DNA matches it firmly. The listing skips clone size in some rows; elsewhere it reads once, few, many or a size class.

J gene	D gene	V gene	CDR3 length	clone size	CDR3 DNA	CDR3 protein
TRBJ2-1	.	TRBV20-1	11	few	TGCAGTGCTAACAGAAACAATGAGCAGTTCTTC	CSANRNNEQFF
TRBJ2-3	.	TRBV10-3	14	.	TGTGCCATCACGGCAGGGAGAACCACAGATACGCAGTATTTT	CAITAGRTTDTQYF
TRBJ2-5	TRBD1	TRBV19	15	.	TGTGCCAGTAGTACACCGGGACAGGTTCAAGAGACCCAGTACTTC	CASSTPGQVQETQYF
TRBJ1-4	.	TRBV5-1	16	few	TGCGCCAGCAGCCCTCCTTTAGGGGGACTTAATGAAAAACTGTTTTTT	CASSPPLGGLNEKLFF
TRBJ2-1	TRBD2	TRBV10-3	13	.	TGTGCCATCAGTGATGTAGCGGGAATTGAGCAGTTCTTC	CAISDVAGIEQFF
TRBJ2-1	TRBD2	TRBV10-3	13	many	TGTGCCATCATGGCTAGCGGCGAGGCTAAGCAGTTCTTC	CAIMASGEAKQFF
TRBJ2-7	.	TRBV6-2/TRBV6-3	11	many	TGTGCCAGCAAGAGAGGATACGAGCAGTACTTC	CASKRGYEQYF
TRBJ2-1	.	TRBV12-3/TRBV12-4	17	many	TGTGCCAGCACCGGAGGGTGGGGGAGTCCCACCTACAATGAGCAGTTCTTC	CASTGGWGSPTYNEQFF
TRBJ2-7	.	TRBV7-9	15	many	TGTGCCAGCAGCCCTGGGAGGGGGAAGTCCTACGAGCAGTACTTC	CASSPGRGKSYEQYF
TRBJ2-2	TRBD2	TRBV3-1	16	many	TGTGCCAGCAGCCAAGATCAACTAGCGGGTACCGGGGAGCTGTTTTTT	CASSQDQLAGTGELFF
TRBJ1-1	TRBD1	TRBV7-8	17	.	TGTGCCAGCAGCCCTCTGTCTGGGACAGGTCTAAACACTGAAGCTTTCTTT	CASSPLSGTGLNTEAFF
TRBJ2-1	.	TRBV28	14	many	TGTGCCAGCAGTTGGGGCAGCTCCTACAATGAGCAGTTCTTC	CASSWGSSYNEQFF
TRBJ2-3	TRBD1	TRBV20-1	20	.	TGCAGTGCGGAGAGGAGGTCTAAAGTAATTCCGGGACAGAGCACAGATACGCAGTATTTT	CSAERRSKVIPGQSTDTQYF
TRBJ2-7	TRBD2	TRBV28	16	many	TGTGCCAGCAGTCCGGGACTAGCGGGAGTGTTGGGAGAGCAGTACTTC	CASSPGLAGVLGEQYF
TRBJ2-5	TRBD2	TRBV3-1	14	many	TGTGCCAGCAGCCAGGGACTAGTACGAGAGACCCAGTACTTC	CASSQGLVRETQYF
TRBJ2-7	.	TRBV14	13	few	TGTGCCAGCAGCCAATGGGAGTCCTACGAGCAGTACTTC	CASSQWESYEQYF
TRBJ2-7	.	TRBV6-1	14	many	TGTGCCAGCAGTGAAGCGGGGGGGCACCACGAGCAGTACTTC	CASSEAGGHHEQYF
TRBJ2-7	.	TRBV10-3	13	many	TGTGCCATCAGTTCGTCAGGGGCCTACGAGCAGTACTTC	CAISSSGAYEQYF
TRBJ2-7	.	TRBV28	12	many	TGTGCCAGCAGTGTACTCCGATACGAGCAGTACTTC	CASSVLRYEQYF
TRBJ2-5	.	TRBV11-3	13	many	TGTGCCAGCAGCTTAGGCCTGAAAGAGACCCAGTACTTC	CASSLGLKETQYF